This T cell receptor (beta chain) appears in the sequencing data of a study of T cells in Graves' hyperthyroidism and ophthalmopathy (dated by TCRdb to between 2017 and 2020). Broadly, across the study: Peripheral blood samples were taken at initial diagnosis, before any treatment was given. TCR V-J signatures able to tell the groups apart were searched for in a discovery cohort of approximately 95 patients, of whom 40 to 45 had Graves' ophthalmopathy and 57 had stable Graves' hyperthyroidism. Prospective prediction of ophthalmopathy was tested in an independent validation cohort of 18 to 20 hyperthyroidism patients and around 16 patients who later progressed to ophthalmopathy. The 100 discovery patients were divided at random into training and test sets in a 7:3 ratio. In six Graves' hyperthyroidism patients, the study also compared T-cell repertoires from thyroid tissue with T-cell repertoires from blood. Once sampling was done, hyperthyroidism patients were given methimazole at a starting dose of 30 mg daily, whereas ophthalmopathy patients were given high-dose intravenous methylprednisolone. The paper reports TCR Vbeta CDR3 sequencing of 130 to 150 peripheral blood samples: over 40 ophthalmopathy, under 80 hyperthyroidism and around 17 progressor patients. Study-wide findings and limitations: In validation, progression to ophthalmopathy was predicted by the model with 70.59% sensitivity and around 75% specificity, a median of roughly 6.4 months before onset. Most expanded thyroid clonotypes (frequency above 0.001) were also found in blood, which suggests that blood repertoires may mirror thyroid immune responses. No statistical method was used to fix the sample size in advance, and group allocation was not hidden from the investigators. Ophthalmopathy was separated from stable hyperthyroidism by a 13 V-J signature model, with just over 85% sensitivity and about 81% specificity obtained in cross-validation and 80%/75% obtained in testing.

This clonotype was detected ten times or more. Its binding antigen is unknown. Base qualities are not recorded, but no much larger clone differs from it by a single base. Moderately to severely active disease, a Clinical Activity Score of at least 3, a NOSPECS grade of at least 4, and a duration under 3 months were present in ophthalmopathy patients. The study excluded patients with uncontrolled infections, other autoimmune diseases, pregnancy or lactation. Diagnoses were based on clinical symptoms, serum thyroxine and TRAb, thyroid ultrasound and orbital computed tomography. Ficoll-Paque density gradient centrifugation was used to isolate PBMCs from approximately 10 ml of fresh peripheral blood. Total RNA was extracted using Trizol reagent, and RNA quality was assessed on an Agilent 2100 Bioanalyzer. Counted from cysteine to phenylalanine, this CDR3 has 17 amino acids. Only the CDR3 part of the read is kept: 51 bases, read in frame from the first base. Trimming takes 1 base from V and 10 bases from J, and the germline ends sit 23 bases apart. The germline V gene yields SGHNT for CDR1 and YENEEA for CDR2.

TCR beta CDR3 regions were amplified from RNA transcripts. The first round of RT-PCR for the TCR CDR3 was performed with the HTBI primer set and the Qiagen OneStep RT-PCR kit. Libraries were constructed in a second round of multiplex PCR, after which size selection and purification were performed. Libraries were sequenced paired-end with 100 bp reads on an Illumina HiSeq2000. The paper's processing steps were these. SOAPnuke was used to process the raw data, with reads discarded if the reads contained adapters or uncalled bases, had a mean Phred below 15, or lacked an exact constant-primer or identifier match. COPE v1.2.5 was used to merge the high-quality paired reads, and each unique nucleotide sequence was defined as a clonotype. MiTCR v1.1 was used to align clonotypes to the IMGT TRBV, TRBD and TRBJ reference segments. The analysis included only V-J combinations with a frequency above 0.0001, which together covered around 99% of the repertoires. The TCS score was defined as F50 (clonal expansion) divided by E x V (chaos), with BLOSUM62-based TCRdist calculated between CDR3 peptides within each V-J. Welch's t-statistics and random forest reduced around 550 V-J features to some 14, which were used in a naive Bayes classifier (R e1071). TCRdb applied fastp at Q25 and MiXCR to the public reads, then kept only in-frame beta chains. Each entry is one CDR3 protein sequence, shown with its most common DNA and genes. It is TCRdb's table, rather than the study itself, that gives the V and J calls and clone size. This sample gives around 600,000 distinct CDR3 sequences in total; around 15% of them show up just once. The leading ten clones occupy approximately 12% of the sample.

Sequenced material: blood. The chain couples TRBV11-3 to TRBJ2-1; possibly the D gene is TRBD2, per 7 matching bases. The TCR originated in a woman in her forties or fifties with Graves' ophthalmopathy. DNA sequence: TGTGCCAGCAGCTTAGGAGGGGGAGGGACTCTCCGAGGGGAGCAGTTCTTC. This gives the protein CASSLGGGGTLRGEQFF.